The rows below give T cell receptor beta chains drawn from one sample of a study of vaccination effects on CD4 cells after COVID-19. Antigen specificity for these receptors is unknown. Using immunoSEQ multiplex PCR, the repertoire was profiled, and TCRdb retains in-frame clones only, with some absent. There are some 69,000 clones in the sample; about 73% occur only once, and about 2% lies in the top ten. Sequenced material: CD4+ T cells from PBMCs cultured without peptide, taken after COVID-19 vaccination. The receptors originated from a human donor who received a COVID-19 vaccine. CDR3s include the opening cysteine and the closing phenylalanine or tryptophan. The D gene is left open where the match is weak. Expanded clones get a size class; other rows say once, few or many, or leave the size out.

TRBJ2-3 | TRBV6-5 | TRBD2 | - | CASSLTSGGALSQYF | TGTGCCAGCAGTCTTACTAGCGGGGGGGCTCTTTCGCAGTATTTT
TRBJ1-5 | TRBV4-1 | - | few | CASRPGDSNQPQHF | TGCGCCAGCCGCCCGGGGGACAGCAATCAGCCCCAGCATTTT
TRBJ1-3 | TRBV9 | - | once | CASSVDRLHSGNTIYF | TGTGCCAGCAGCGTAGACAGGCTACACTCTGGAAACACCATATATTTT
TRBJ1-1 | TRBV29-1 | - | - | CSAMTGVGHTEAFF | TGCAGCGCCATGACAGGTGTCGGCCACACTGAAGCTTTCTTT
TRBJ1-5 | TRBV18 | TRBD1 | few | CASSYTGDPNQPQHF | TGTGCCAGCTCATACACAGGGGACCCCAATCAGCCCCAGCATTTT
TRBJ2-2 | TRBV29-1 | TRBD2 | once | CSVRTSGGPGELFF | TGCAGCGTTCGGACTAGCGGCGGCCCCGGGGAGCTGTTTTTT
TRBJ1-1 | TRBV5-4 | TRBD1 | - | CASSQPQGGTEAFF | TGTGCCAGCAGCCAGCCCCAGGGGGGCACTGAAGCTTTCTTT
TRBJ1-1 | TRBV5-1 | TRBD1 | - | CASSLGPTGGGTEAFF | TGCGCCAGCAGCTTGGGACCGACAGGGGGCGGCACTGAAGCTTTCTTT
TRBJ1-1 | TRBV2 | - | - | CASSYGGPNTEAFF | TGTGCCAGCAGTTACGGAGGGCCGAACACTGAAGCTTTCTTT
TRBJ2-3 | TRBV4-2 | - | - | CASSQERTDTDTQYF | TGTGCCAGCAGCCAAGAACGGACAGACACAGATACGCAGTATTTT
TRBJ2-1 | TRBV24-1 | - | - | CATSAWNLGGLEQFF | TGTGCCACCAGTGCCTGGAATCTAGGGGGTCTCGAGCAGTTCTTC
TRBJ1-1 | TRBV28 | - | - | CASSSQTGVNTEAFF | TGTGCCAGCAGTTCCCAGACAGGAGTTAACACTGAAGCTTTCTTT
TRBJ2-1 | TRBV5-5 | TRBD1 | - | CASSLGQGRNNEQFF | TGTGCCAGCAGCTTGGGACAGGGAAGGAACAATGAGCAGTTCTTC
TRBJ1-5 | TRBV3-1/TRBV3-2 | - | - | CASSQGQVVNQPQHF | TGTGCCAGCAGCCAAGGACAGGTTGTAAATCAGCCCCAGCATTTT
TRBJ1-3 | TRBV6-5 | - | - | CASSYSTGISGNTIYF | TGTGCCAGCAGTTACTCCACAGGGATCTCTGGAAACACCATATATTTT
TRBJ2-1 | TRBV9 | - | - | CASSVYLFAPEQFF | TGTGCCAGCAGCGTATACCTCTTTGCCCCCGAGCAGTTCTTC
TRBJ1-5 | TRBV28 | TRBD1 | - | CASSSGGIQGVSQPQHF | TGTGCCAGCAGTTCGGGAGGGATACAGGGGGTGAGTCAGCCCCAGCATTTT